This TCR beta chain was sequenced in a study of response to subunit inactivated influenza vaccine. Whole-study findings and limits: Researchers suggested that each seasonal influenza vaccination recruits few new T cells.

The CDR3 has 16 residues. Germline assignment: CDR1 MDHEN and CDR2 SYDVKM. Trimming cost V 3 bases and J 6 bases; bases outside gene matches: 9. This clonotype appeared a few times. As yet, its antigen is unknown. TCRdb reanalysed the RT-PCR reads using MiXCR and keeps one entry per CDR3 protein. The sample holds almost 250,000 distinct CDR3 sequences, 9% to 15% seen once. The J gene is TRBJ1-2, the V gene TRBV28; 11 nucleotides align to TRBD1. The input for sequencing was non-naive T cells sorted from PBMCs, taken 14 days before vaccination. This TCR was sampled from a man between 50 and 59 years old who received an inactivated influenza vaccine. For the CDR3, the DNA is TGTGCCAGCAGTTTTCTCCGGACAGGGGGCTTAGATGGCTACACCTTC. Protein sequence: CASSFLRTGGLDGYTF.